One TCR beta chain is described in this entry. Its antigen is not known. This sequence may be a read error, since a much larger clone differs from it by one base. These data originate in a study of identical twins. The authors used template switching to add a universal primer site and gave cDNA unique molecular identifiers. TCRdb itself ran the 5' RACE reads through MiXCR, one entry per CDR3 protein. The table has about 1.7 million distinct CDR3 sequences, about 31% seen once. Donors uniformly comprised healthy Caucasians. Overall study findings and caveats: The study reached conclusions through statistical analysis that was cross-sectional, not following the same donors. Zero-insertion findings could be partly confounded by invariant cells (MAIT and iNKT cells).

CDR3 length: 17 amino acids. This sequence joins TRBV12-3 or TRBV12-4 and TRBJ2-1; the match to TRBD2 covers 8 bases. TRBJ2-7 explains the end of the DNA better; the J call may be wrong. This clonotype was sampled from a newborn girl in good health. The specimen sequenced was cord blood. The CDR3 region has the DNA TGTGCCAGCAGTGTACCGATAGCGGGAATGTCCTACAATGAGCAGTACTTC. Translation: CASSVPIAGMSYNEQYF.